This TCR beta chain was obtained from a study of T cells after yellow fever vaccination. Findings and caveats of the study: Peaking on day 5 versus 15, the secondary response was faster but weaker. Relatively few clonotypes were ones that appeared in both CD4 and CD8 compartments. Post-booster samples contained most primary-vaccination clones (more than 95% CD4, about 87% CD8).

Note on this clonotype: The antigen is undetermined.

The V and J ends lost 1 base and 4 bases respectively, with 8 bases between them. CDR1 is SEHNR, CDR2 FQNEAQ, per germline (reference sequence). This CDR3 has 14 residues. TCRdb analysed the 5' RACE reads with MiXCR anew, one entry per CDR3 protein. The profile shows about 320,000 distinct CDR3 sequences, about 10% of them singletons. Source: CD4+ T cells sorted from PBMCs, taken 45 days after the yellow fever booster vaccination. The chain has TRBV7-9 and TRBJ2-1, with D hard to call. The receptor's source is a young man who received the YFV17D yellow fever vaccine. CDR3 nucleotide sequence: TGTGCCAGCAGCTTAGACCCGGTTTACAATGAGCAGTTCTTC. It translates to CASSLDPVYNEQFF.